Each of the 30 T cell receptor beta chains below was sequenced from the same sample in a study of shared T cell receptors in the human thymus (TCRdb year 2021). Preparation of the library involved the immunoSEQ multiplex PCR assay. Not all clones reach the TCRdb copy of this immuneACCESS table, which keeps in-frame sequences only. Checked studies attribute under half of the gap to unresolved V genes and leave the rest unexplained. The table for this sample lists more than 550,000 clones; 80% to 90% of them were counted only once. The top ten hold roughly 0.01% of the sample. Separately, the same data were catalogued under a study of human thymus T cells.

Sequencing was performed on thymocytes. The receptors stem from a girl in the first two years of life with a congenital heart defect. Donor details come from another sample of the same person, matched by shared clones.

The chain carries TRBV7-9 and TRBJ2-7; D might be TRBD1 (5 bases). V was shortened by 1 base and J by 2 bases, with 24 bases between the two germline ends. Germline lookup yields CDR1 SEHNR and CDR2 FQNEAQ (reference sequence). The CDR3 totals 19 residues. CDR3 coding DNA: TGTGCCAGCAGCTTAGACTCAAGAGAACCTCGACAGTATACCTACGAGCAGTACTTC. Translated, it gives CASSLDSREPRQYTYEQYF.

This clone came up once. This rearrangement joins TRBV14 to TRBJ1-2; TRBD1 matches at 9 bases. The CDR3 covers 16 residues. After removal of 3 bases from V and 0 bases from J, the junction contained 5 bases not matched to a gene. Germline V gene data show CDR1 as SGHDN and CDR2 as FVKESK. In DNA form, the CDR3 reads TGTGCCAGCAGCCAGAGACAGGGGGTTGCTAACTATGGCTACACCTTC. This codes for CASSQRQGVANYGYTF.

The chain is built from TRBV28 and TRBJ1-2; a weak D match, TRBD1 (5 bases). The CDR3 spans 16 residues. Trimming removed 5 bases from V and 2 bases from J, with 18 bases in between. Germline-derived CDR1 and CDR2 are MDHEN and SYDVKM. The CDR3 here is CASSQGALGMNYGYTF. The CDR3 nucleotides read TGTGCCAGCAGTCAAGGGGCCCTCGGTATGAACTATGGCTACACCTTC.

This rearrangement joins TRBV5-8 to TRBJ2-3, with D perhaps TRBD1 (5 bases). V lost 3 bases to trimming and J lost 4 bases, with 15 bases between them. The CDR3 runs to 15 residues. Germline lookup yields CDR1 SGHTS and CDR2 YDEGEE. CDR3 DNA: TGTGCCAGCAGCTGCCCAGACGGACAAGCAGATACGCAGTATTTT. Translated: CASSCPDGQADTQYF.

Turning to this clone: The conserved closing phenylalanine or tryptophan is absent in this CDR3, likely reflecting a read error. The limits of the CDR3 on the DNA are not certain, so only TCRdb's listed CDR3 is given. The gene calls are TRBV7-2 and TRBJ1-1; the table's TRBD1 call for D was not verified on the DNA. The CDR3 length equals 10 residues, ends included. Per germline, CDR1 SGHTA and CDR2 FQGNSA. The CDR3 protein is CASSSGQGTG.

This clone was observed once. The chain recombines TRBV14 with TRBJ1-2; maybe TRBD1 (5 bases). The CDR3 is 14 amino acids. Germline-derived CDR1 and CDR2 are SGHDN and FVKESK. V was cut by 4 bases and J by 8 bases, with 17 bases left in between. The CDR3, as DNA: TGTGCCAGCAGCCTCCGGGAGCAGGGAGGAGGCTACACCTTC. Translation gives CASSLREQGGGYTF.

The chain is built from TRBV2 and TRBJ2-1; the match to TRBD2 covers 9 bases. Germline trimming cut 7 bases from V and 1 base from J; bases unmatched to any gene: 8. The CDR3 contains 16 residues. Germline values: CDR1 SNHLY, CDR2 FYNNEI. CDR3 sequence reads: CASKGPTSGSYNEQFF. CDR3 nucleotides: TGTGCCAGCAAAGGGCCGACTAGCGGTTCCTACAATGAGCAGTTCTTC.

V usage is TRBV5-3 and J usage is TRBJ2-3; D unclear. TRBV5-3 is noted as an ORF with a role that remains uncertain. The CDR3 is 13 residues long. Trimming removed 0 bases from V and 1 base from J, with 3 bases in between. The CDR3 DNA sequence: TGTGCCAGAAGCTTGGAGCGCACAGATACGCAGTATTTT. Its translation: CARSLERTDTQYF.

This chain joins TRBV28 and TRBJ1-5; D uncertain. The CDR3 contains 13 residues. The germline V gene has CDR1 MDHEN and CDR2 SYDVKM. Trimming took off 7 bases at V and 7 bases at J, with 14 bases between the two ends. CDR3 residues: CASTEEGRQPQHF. For the CDR3, the DNA is TGTGCCAGCACGGAGGAAGGGAGGCAGCCCCAGCATTTT.

The J gene is TRBJ1-1, the V gene TRBV27; D might be TRBD1 (6 bases). This CDR3 contains 14 residues. The germline gives CDR1 MNHEY, CDR2 SMNVEV (reference sequence). Between the trimmed V and J ends, which lost 8 bases and 0 bases, there was a span of 13 bases. The CDR3 sequence is CASAAGALNTEAFF. CDR3 DNA: TGTGCCAGCGCGGCAGGGGCTTTGAACACTGAAGCTTTCTTT.

The CDR3 DNA follows: TGTGCCAGCAGTCCCCTTCTTGACATCGTAATTGGAAAACTGTTTTTT. It yields the protein CASSPLLDIVIGKLFF. This chain connects TRBV2 to TRBJ1-4; D unresolved. CDR3 size: 16 residues. CDR1 SNHLY and CDR2 FYNNEI come from the germline V gene. V lost 5 bases and J 10 bases, leaving 23 bases between the germline ends.

This chain connects TRBV7-9 to TRBJ1-1; TRBD1 matches at 12 bases. The CDR3 spans 15 residues. Germline trimming cut 1 base from V and 7 bases from J; bases unmatched to any gene: 4. The germline CDR1 and CDR2 sequences are SEHNR and FQNEAQ (reference sequence). The CDR3 sequence: CASSLGDRGHGEAFF. CDR3 coding DNA: TGTGCCAGCAGCTTAGGGGACAGGGGGCATGGTGAAGCTTTCTTT.

The J gene is TRBJ2-2, the V gene TRBV28; 12 bases map to TRBD1. The CDR3 extends over 16 amino acids. Germline CDR1 and CDR2: MDHEN and SYDVKM. The J segment lost 5 bases and the V segment lost 2 bases, leaving 3 bases of the junction unmatched. DNA for the CDR3: TGTGCCAGCAGTTTAGGGACAGGGGGCGTAACCGGGGAGCTGTTTTTT. Its protein product is CASSLGTGGVTGELFF. The full variable domain, its missing parts supplied by reference TRBV28 and TRBJ2-2, is DVKVTQSSRYLVKRTGEKVFLECVQDMDHENMFWYRQDPGLGLRLIYFSYDVKMKEKGDIPEGYSVSREKKERFSLILESASTNQTSMYLCASSLGTGGVTGELFFGEGSRLTVL.

The chain combines TRBV7-9 with TRBJ1-1; D remains unclear. The CDR3 spans 12 residues. Trimming shortened V by 2 bases and J by 8 bases, and 9 bases separated the two germline ends. CDR1 and CDR2 from the germline V gene are SEHNR and FQNEAQ (reference sequence). DNA for the CDR3: TGTGCCAGCAGCTTACGGGATTTAGAAGCTTTCTTT. Translating it yields CASSLRDLEAFF. The entire variable domain, with the rest obtained from reference TRBV7-9 and TRBJ1-1, is as follows: DTGVSQNPRHKITKRGQNVTFRCDPISEHNRLYWYRQTLGQGPEFLTYFQNEAQLEKSRLLSDRFSAERPKGSFSTLEIQRTEQGDSAMYLCASSLRDLEAFFGQGTRLTVV.

CDR3 nucleotides: TGTGCCAGCAGCTTTGGGCTGCCCGTCTATAATTCACCCCTCCACTTT. Protein product: CASSFGLPVYNSPLHF. V gene TRBV11-3 combines with J gene TRBJ1-6; no reliable D call. The V and J ends lost 3 bases and 3 bases respectively, with 12 bases between them. The CDR3 has 16 residues. Germline V gene data show CDR1 as SGHNT and CDR2 as YENEEA.

The chain employs TRBV11-2 and TRBJ2-3; no clear D. This CDR3 contains 15 residues. Germline lookup yields CDR1 SGHAT and CDR2 FQNNGV. Trimming cost V 5 bases and J 0 bases, with 12 bases left between them. The CDR3: CASSLYYRSTDTQYF. The CDR3 nucleotides are TGTGCCAGCAGCCTGTACTATCGTAGCACAGATACGCAGTATTTT.

The V and J genes are TRBV5-6 and TRBJ2-3; D perhaps matches TRBD2 (7 bases). V lost 4 bases, J lost 14 bases, and 23 bases lay in between. Germline CDR1 and CDR2: SGHDT and YYEEEE. CDR3 length: 14 amino acids. This chain's CDR3 is CASSPSMAGALVYF. CDR3 sequence (DNA): TGTGCCAGCAGCCCGTCGATGGCGGGGGCTCTGGTGTATTTT.

The chain employs TRBV28 and TRBJ1-5; 7 positions agree with TRBD1. The germline gives CDR1 MDHEN, CDR2 SYDVKM. The CDR3 spans 16 residues. V lost 0 bases, J lost 0 bases, and 2 bases stayed unmatched. This chain's CDR3 is CASSLWGTASNQPQHF. The CDR3 DNA reads as TGTGCCAGCAGTTTATGGGGGACAGCTAGCAATCAGCCCCAGCATTTT.

This clone has just one count. The genes are TRBV5-6 and TRBJ1-2; 10 nucleotides line up with TRBD1. CDR3 length: 15 amino acids. Trimming at V came to 3 bases and at J to 2 bases, leaving 4 bases not matched to a gene. The germline gives CDR1 SGHDT, CDR2 YYEEEE. This CDR3 is CASSWWTGGNYGYTF. The CDR3 DNA reads as TGTGCCAGCAGCTGGTGGACAGGGGGGAACTATGGCTACACCTTC.

This sequence joins TRBV10-2 and TRBJ1-4; the D gene is possibly TRBD1 (6 bases). The V gene's germline CDR1 is WSHSY and CDR2 SAAADI. Trimming pared 8 bases from V and 3 bases from J, leaving 16 bases between. The CDR3 loop spans 15 amino acids. The CDR3 sequence: CASGRTGTPNEKLFF. In DNA form, the CDR3 reads TGCGCCAGCGGGAGAACAGGGACCCCTAATGAAAAACTGTTTTTT.

The chain recombines TRBV6-6 with TRBJ2-7; 7 positions match TRBD1. CDR1 and CDR2 from the germline V gene are MNHNY and SVGAGI (reference sequence). This CDR3 has 14 amino acids. The junction had 6 bases not matched to a gene; V was cut back by 7 bases and J by 0 bases. CDR3 bases: TGTGCCAGCACTCGACAGGGCGCCTCCTACGAGCAGTACTTC. Protein: CASTRQGASYEQYF.

The V call is TRBV10-3, the J call TRBJ2-5; TRBD2 agrees at 9 bases. The CDR3 totals 19 residues. The germline V gene encodes CDR1 ENHRY and CDR2 SYGVKD. J lost 4 bases, V lost 6 bases, and 21 bases had no gene match. CDR3 sequence (DNA): TGTGCCATCAGACCCCTACTAGGGAGGGCCAGCGGGGGGACAGAGACCCAGTACTTC. Protein: CAIRPLLGRASGGTETQYF.

The chain has TRBV7-9 and TRBJ2-7; D is ambiguous. CDR3 length: 12 amino acids. The germline V gene has CDR1 SEHNR and CDR2 FQNEAQ (reference sequence). Trimming took off 3 bases at V and 2 bases at J, with 5 bases between the two ends. The CDR3 spells CASSFFTYEQYF. In DNA, the CDR3 is TGTGCCAGCAGCTTTTTCACCTACGAGCAGTACTTC.

The rearrangement links TRBV27 to TRBJ1-4; the D is unclear. The germline V gene has CDR1 MNHEY and CDR2 SMNVEV (reference sequence). CDR3 size: 14 residues. V was pared by 6 bases and J by 5 bases, with 13 bases between. DNA of the CDR3: TGTGCCAGCAGCCCTCGGACTGAAAATGAAAAACTGTTTTTT. Its translation: CASSPRTENEKLFF.

CDR3 region: CASSELGDSYGYTF. The CDR3, as DNA: TGTGCCAGCAGTGAATTAGGGGATAGTTATGGCTACACCTTC. The chain employs TRBV6-1 and TRBJ1-2; possibly TRBD1 for D (5 bases). The V gene's germline CDR1 is MNHNS and CDR2 SASEGT. This CDR3 contains 14 residues. Trimming pared 2 bases from V and 5 bases from J, leaving 12 bases between.

The V and J genes are TRBV7-2 and TRBJ2-5; D is ambiguous. The germline V gene has CDR1 SGHTA and CDR2 FQGNSA. The V gene lost 6 bases and the J gene lost 8 bases, with 16 bases spanning the gap. The CDR3 is made up of 13 amino acids. CDR3 sequence reads: CASRAKSAPTQYF. CDR3 nucleotides: TGTGCCAGCAGGGCAAAGAGCGCCCCCACCCAGTACTTC.

Written as DNA, the CDR3 is TGCGCCAGCAGCCAAGAGTCAGGTTCTAACTATGGCTACACCTTC. This sequence encodes CASSQESGSNYGYTF. This chain links TRBV4-1 with TRBJ1-2; no definite D call. V lost 0 bases, J lost 0 bases, and 8 bases lay in between. The CDR3 consists of 15 residues. The V gene's germline CDR1 is MGHRA and CDR2 YSYEKL.

The gene calls are TRBV25-1 and TRBJ1-4; 8 bases match TRBD1. CDR1 and CDR2 (germline): MGHDK, SYGVNS. The CDR3 has 15 amino acids. After removal of 6 bases from V and 11 bases from J, the junction contained 14 bases not matched to a gene. CDR3 DNA sequence: TGTGCCAGCAGCGAACCAGGGGGCAGGGGTAGGAAACTGTTTTTT. Translated, it gives CASSEPGGRGRKLFF.

V is TRBV6-1 and J is TRBJ2-3; D unresolved. V lost 11 bases and J 0 bases, leaving 18 bases between the germline ends. Looked up from germline, CDR1 is MNHNS and CDR2 is SASEGT. This CDR3 spans 15 amino acids. CDR3 DNA: TGTGCCGCCAAAACTGGGCAGTCGAGCACAGATACGCAGTATTTT. Translation: CAAKTGQSSTDTQYF.

V gene TRBV19 combines with J gene TRBJ2-2; D gene ambiguous. V dropped 5 bases and J dropped 8 bases, with 9 bases sitting between them. The CDR3 length is 12 residues. Germline CDR1 LNHDA, CDR2 SQIVND (reference sequence). The CDR3 nucleotides are TGTGCCAGTAGTCCATCCCAGGGGGAGCTGTTTTTT. It is translated as CASSPSQGELFF.